This passage covers 14 T cell receptor beta chains from one sample sequenced in a study of shared clonotypes between healthy human individuals. Measured with immunoSEQ multiplex PCR; TCRdb has only the in-frame clones, and not every one. The sample comprises more than 450,000 clones, about four fifths of which are singletons, and roughly 13% rests with the top ten. Sequenced input: PBMCs. Every receptor here comes from a woman aged 40 to 55 in good health. Some clones in this sample may be carry-over from other donors' samples.

The genes are TRBV5-1 and TRBJ2-7; TRBD1 matches 8 bases. In germline, CDR1 is SGHRS, CDR2 YFSETQ. This CDR3 region has 15 residues. Trimming at V came to 0 bases and at J to 4 bases, leaving 6 bases not matched to a gene. The CDR3 protein is CASSLDDRGPYEQYF. As DNA, the CDR3 is TGCGCCAGCAGCTTGGACGACAGGGGTCCTTACGAGCAGTACTTC.

The chain couples TRBV7-2 to TRBJ2-3; no reliable D call. Germline assignment: CDR1 SGHTA and CDR2 FQGNSA. CDR3 length: 13 residues. V gave up 5 bases and J gave up 2 bases, with 8 bases separating them. In DNA form, the CDR3 reads TGTGCCAGCAGCGCCACCTCCACAGATACGCAGTATTTT. This codes for CASSATSTDTQYF.

V usage is TRBV7-7 and J usage is TRBJ2-5; either TRBD1 or TRBD2 may supply D (5 bases each). V was shortened by 5 bases and J by 5 bases, with 15 bases between the two germline ends. The CDR3 has 14 amino acids. Germline V CDR1 and CDR2: SSHAT, FNYEAQ (reference sequence). The CDR3 protein is CASSPRGRGETQYF. The DNA for the CDR3 is TGTGCCAGCAGCCCGAGGGGTCGTGGTGAGACCCAGTACTTC.

The chain is built from TRBV6-1 and TRBJ1-4; D is undetermined. From germline, CDR1 is MNHNS and CDR2 SASEGT. The CDR3 is made up of 14 amino acids. V lost 5 bases and J 4 bases, leaving 11 bases between the germline ends. CDR3 nucleotide sequence: TGTGCCAGCAGTCCCCGAGCCCTTAATGAAAAACTGTTTTTT. It is translated as CASSPRALNEKLFF.

The table lists this clone with a count of one. The V and J genes are TRBV5-1 and TRBJ2-7; D tentatively reads TRBD1 or TRBD2 (5 bases each). CDR1 and CDR2 (germline): SGHRS, YFSETQ. The CDR3 runs 16 residues. Trimming removed 4 bases from V and 4 bases from J, with 21 bases in between. In nucleotides, the CDR3 is TGCGCCAGCAGCGTCCGGGCATCGGGGACCCTGTACGAGCAGTACTTC. This codes for CASSVRASGTLYEQYF.

CDR3 coding DNA: TGCGCCAGCAGCTTGCTGGGGACTAGCGGGAGTGGCTCGGAGACCCAGTACTTC. It encodes CASSLLGTSGSGSETQYF. The chain is built from TRBV5-1 and TRBJ2-5, with 14 positions matching TRBD2. Germline CDR1 is SGHRS and CDR2 is YFSETQ. The CDR3 sequence is 18 residues long. Trimming at V came to 1 base and at J to 5 bases, leaving 10 bases not matched to a gene.

The chain combines TRBV27 with TRBJ2-1, with 7 bases aligning to TRBD2. The germline CDR1 and CDR2 sequences are MNHEY and SMNVEV (reference sequence). The trim removed 7 bases at V and 4 bases at J, leaving 10 bases unmatched. The length of the CDR3 is 15 residues. Written as DNA, the CDR3 is TGTGCCAGCAAAGACTTGGGACTAAGATACAATGAGCAGTTCTTC. Protein product: CASKDLGLRYNEQFF.

The V call is TRBV2, the J call TRBJ2-1; 13 positions match TRBD2. Germline loops: CDR1 SNHLY, CDR2 FYNNEI. The CDR3 length is 13 residues. With 8 bases clipped from V and 10 bases from J, the junction kept 5 bases outside the gene matches. DNA of the CDR3: TGTGCCAGCCGAGGACTAGCGGGAGACGAGCAGTTCTTC. Translated: CASRGLAGDEQFF.

V is TRBV28 and J is TRBJ2-1; 9 nucleotides agree with TRBD2. The germline CDR1 and CDR2 sequences are MDHEN and SYDVKM. This CDR3 contains 18 residues. Trimming cost V 3 bases and J 0 bases; bases outside gene matches: 9. CDR3 sequence: CASSFRGGRAGSYNEQFF. The CDR3 nucleotides are TGTGCCAGCAGTTTCCGGGGCGGGAGGGCCGGCTCCTACAATGAGCAGTTCTTC. Filled out from reference TRBV28 and TRBJ2-1, the complete variable domain reads DVKVTQSSRYLVKRTGEKVFLECVQDMDHENMFWYRQDPGLGLRLIYFSYDVKMKEKGDIPEGYSVSREKKERFSLILESASTNQTSMYLCASSFRGGRAGSYNEQFFGPGTRLTVL.

A remark on this clone: It is likely a read error: a sequence one base away is far more abundant. Here the CDR3 reads CATETGASSTGELFF. CDR3 DNA: TGTGCCACGGAGACAGGGGCCTCGAGCACCGGGGAGCTGTTTTTT. This chain uses TRBV15 with TRBJ2-2; 8 nucleotides line up with TRBD1. The CDR3 loop spans 15 amino acids. After removal of 9 bases from V and 4 bases from J, the junction contained 10 bases not matched to a gene. Germline CDR1 LNHNV, CDR2 YYDKDF (reference sequence).

V gene TRBV28 combines with J gene TRBJ2-7, with D possibly matching TRBD1 (5 bases). The V and J ends lost 6 bases and 0 bases respectively, with 12 bases between them. This CDR3 comprises 14 residues. CDR1 is MDHEN and CDR2 is SYDVKM in the germline V gene. The CDR3 region is CASRSDRPSYEQYF. CDR3 bases: TGTGCCAGCAGGTCCGACAGACCCTCCTACGAGCAGTACTTC.

The J gene is TRBJ1-4, the V gene TRBV6-6; D is ambiguous. CDR3 length equals 15 residues. Germline-derived CDR1 and CDR2 are MNHNY and SVGAGI (reference sequence). The ends were cut back, 6 bases at V and 5 bases at J, with 16 bases in the middle. DNA for the CDR3: TGTGCCAGCAGAGCAATGGACGCATGGAATGAAAAACTGTTTTTT. This translates into CASRAMDAWNEKLFF.

This clone was recorded many times. At the DNA level, this CDR3 is encoded by other sequences in the same sample as well. This chain connects TRBV29-1 to TRBJ1-1; D not resolved. Trimming removed 7 bases from V and 1 base from J, with 10 bases in between. The CDR3 loop spans 12 amino acids. In germline, CDR1 is SQVTM, CDR2 ANQGSEA. This chain's CDR3 is CSAYRGNTEAFF. The CDR3 nucleotides read TGCAGCGCCTACCGTGGGAACACTGAAGCTTTCTTT.

The chain combines TRBV5-1 with TRBJ2-1, with D unclear. V gave up 0 bases and J gave up 6 bases, with 10 bases separating them. CDR1 is SGHRS, CDR2 YFSETQ, per germline. The length of the CDR3 is 14 residues. The chain's CDR3 is CASSLEPLSNEQFF. The CDR3 bases are TGCGCCAGCAGCTTGGAGCCACTAAGCAATGAGCAGTTCTTC.